The present T cell receptor (beta chain) was sequenced within a study of regulatory T cells in long-lasting Graves disease. Study-level findings and limits: Persistent disease preferred TRBV28, TRBJ1-2 and TRBJ2-5; new disease, TRBV20-1 and TRBJ2-1.

Germline CDR1 reads SGHDN; CDR2 reads FVKESK. This CDR3 is built from 13 residues. V was shortened by 1 base and J by 5 bases, with 6 bases between the two germline ends. Assembly of TCR beta libraries relied on iRepertoire HTBI primers together with Arm-PCR of CDR3 regions. TCRdb fed the multiplex PCR reads into MiXCR, producing one record per CDR3 protein. The sample shows approximately 470,000 distinct CDR3 sequences, around 16% of them seen only once. This clonotype was observed a handful of times. Its specificity is unknown. Time point reported: newly diagnosed GD, antithyroid drugs for less than 3 months. PBMC-extracted RNA yielded the TCR library. The sample was also linked to a second study, of T cells in Graves' hyperthyroidism and ophthalmopathy.

This TCR was recovered from a man aged 35-49 years with Graves disease. This chain connects TRBV14 to TRBJ1-5; D remains unclear. Sample: peripheral blood mononuclear cells (PBMCs), taken at new diagnosis, from a patient treated with antithyroid drugs. CDR3 region: CASSQGLYQPQHF. As DNA, the CDR3 is TGTGCCAGCAGCCAAGGGCTATATCAGCCCCAGCATTTT.